The 17 T cell receptor beta chains in this list originate from one sample, sequenced in a study of T-cell memory formation after mild COVID-19. TCRdb fed the 5' RACE reads into MiXCR, producing one record per CDR3 protein. The table lists 400,000 to 550,000 distinct CDR3 sequences, 20% to 30% of them singletons. The sequenced material came from PBMCs or a T cell subset sorted from them (not recorded which). These receptors were obtained from an adult woman who had mild COVID-19 (a few samples of this study predate the infection). Cell type and time point are not known.

This clonotype was seen a few times. The chain combines TRBV5-1 with TRBJ2-7, with 9 bases aligning to TRBD1. This CDR3 is built from 20 residues. The germline CDR1 and CDR2 sequences are SGHRS and YFSETQ. With 3 bases clipped from V and 1 base from J, the junction kept 20 bases outside the gene matches. The CDR3 sequence is CASSSYLGTLQGAKSYEQYF. The CDR3 coding sequence is TGCGCCAGCAGCTCCTACCTCGGCACGCTACAGGGGGCAAAATCCTACGAGCAGTACTTC.

The genes are TRBV2 and TRBJ2-2; 9 bases map to TRBD1. With V trimmed by 5 bases and J by 3 bases, 4 bases remained unmatched. Germline-derived CDR1 and CDR2 are SNHLY and FYNNEI. The CDR3 has 15 amino acids. CDR3 coding DNA: TGTGCCAGCAGTAGGGGACAGGGCGACACCGGGGAGCTGTTTTTT. Translating gives CASSRGQGDTGELFF.

There are a few counts of this clonotype. The rearrangement links TRBV7-3 to TRBJ1-1; D is undetermined. The CDR3 has 13 amino acids. Germline lookup yields CDR1 SGHTA and CDR2 FQGTGA. V dropped 0 bases and J dropped 11 bases, with 13 bases sitting between them. The chain's CDR3 is CASSLTEVAQAFF. The CDR3 region has the DNA TGTGCCAGCAGCTTAACGGAAGTCGCGCAGGCTTTCTTT. Based on the CDR3 plus reference TRBV7-3 and TRBJ1-1, the full variable domain is GAGVSQTPSNKVTEKGKYVELRCDPISGHTALYWYRQSLGQGPEFLIYFQGTGAADDSGLPNDRFFAVRPEGSVSTLKIQRTERGDSAVYLCASSLTEVAQAFFGQGTRLTVV.

The chain couples TRBV7-6 to TRBJ2-2; D not certain. Germline V lookup: CDR1 SGHVS, CDR2 FNYEAQ. This CDR3 comprises 15 residues. The ends were cut back, 0 bases at V and 7 bases at J, with 12 bases in the middle. The CDR3 region has the DNA TGTGCCAGCAGCTTAGCCCTTATAGGCCTCGGGGAGCTGTTTTTT. This encodes CASSLALIGLGELFF. Full variable domain (missing parts from reference TRBV7-6 and TRBJ2-2): GAGVSQSPRYKVTKRGQDVALRCDPISGHVSLYWYRQALGQGPEFLTYFNYEAQQDKSGLPNDRFSAERPEGSISTLTIQRTEQRDSAMYRCASSLALIGLGELFFGEGSRLTVL.

This rearrangement joins TRBV7-9 to TRBJ2-2, with D unclear. V lost 4 bases and J 3 bases, leaving 9 bases between the germline ends. The CDR3 extends over 14 amino acids. Germline lookup yields CDR1 SEHNR and CDR2 FQNEAQ (reference sequence). As DNA, the CDR3 is TGTGCCAGCAGCTCATGGACGGACACCGGGGAGCTGTTTTTT. Its translation is CASSSWTDTGELFF.

This clonotype showed up just a few times. This chain joins TRBV7-3 and TRBJ1-5; D possibly corresponds to TRBD1 (5 bases). This CDR3 has 18 residues. Germline V lookup: CDR1 SGHTA, CDR2 FQGTGA. Trimming left V 1 base short and J 0 bases short, with 16 bases between. The DNA of the CDR3 is TGTGCCAGCAGCTTAAGGGTCTGGGGGGACTATAGCAATCAGCCCCAGCATTTT. Encoded protein: CASSLRVWGDYSNQPQHF.

The chain links TRBV12-3 or TRBV12-4 to TRBJ2-5; no clear D gene. The CDR3 runs to 13 residues. V shed 3 bases and J shed 4 bases, with 9 bases lying between them. For the CDR3, the DNA is TGTGCCAGCAGTTTGGCAAGAGGAGAGACCCAGTACTTC. This codes for CASSLARGETQYF.

This clonotype was detected a few times. J is TRBJ1-1 and V is TRBV2, with D possibly TRBD1 on 5 matching bases. The CDR3 extends over 10 amino acids. The germline V gene encodes CDR1 SNHLY and CDR2 FYNNEI. Trimming cost V 8 bases and J 4 bases, with 5 bases left between them. The CDR3 DNA is TGTGCCAGCGGGGGCACTGAAGCTTTCTTT. This gives the protein CASGGTEAFF.

In this sample, this clonotype turned up a few times. V is TRBV29-1 and J is TRBJ2-7, with D unclear. Germline CDR1 reads SQVTM; CDR2 reads ANQGSEA. The CDR3 consists of 14 residues. With 3 bases removed from V and 0 bases from J, the gap between germline ends came to 12 bases. The CDR3 DNA follows: TGCAGCGTTGAGTTTGTGGGCAGCTCCTACGAGCAGTACTTC. Encoded protein: CSVEFVGSSYEQYF.

This clonotype was detected a few times. The chain couples TRBV3-1 to TRBJ2-1; D is perhaps TRBD2 (6 bases). The length of the CDR3 is 15 residues. CDR1 is LGHDT, CDR2 YNNKEL, per germline (reference sequence). V lost 4 bases, J lost 1 base, and 11 bases lay in between. CDR3 bases: TGTGCCAGCAGCCGTAGCGGATTATCCTACAATGAGCAGTTCTTC. Translated: CASSRSGLSYNEQFF.

The V and J genes are TRBV20-1 and TRBJ2-2, with 8 bases fitting TRBD2. There are 15 residues in the CDR3. Per germline, CDR1 DFQATT and CDR2 SNEGSKA (reference sequence). The J segment lost 6 bases and the V segment lost 0 bases, leaving 6 bases of the junction unmatched. The chain's CDR3 is CSARDPAAGAGELFF. In nucleotides, the CDR3 is TGCAGTGCTAGAGATCCGGCAGCGGGGGCCGGGGAGCTGTTTTTT.

This clonotype was seen only a few times. The genes are TRBV7-9 and TRBJ2-1, with 13 bases identical to TRBD2. CDR1 and CDR2 from the germline V gene are SEHNR and FQNEAQ (reference sequence). This CDR3 spans 17 amino acids. V trimming: 5 bases; J trimming: 8 bases; junction bases outside the gene matches: 12. The DNA of the CDR3 is TGTGCCAGCAGCGTTAGAACTAGCGGGGGGGCAAGATATGAGCAGTTCTTC. As protein: CASSVRTSGGARYEQFF.

This clonotype showed up just a few times. V usage is TRBV5-6 and J usage is TRBJ2-1; 9 bases line up with TRBD1. Germline CDR1 is SGHDT and CDR2 is YYEEEE. The CDR3 runs to 12 residues. With 3 bases clipped from V and 13 bases from J, the junction kept 5 bases outside the gene matches. As DNA, the CDR3 is TGTGCCAGCAGCTCGTGGGACAGGGAACAGTTCTTC. It translates to CASSSWDREQFF.

This clonotype was picked up a small number of times. J is TRBJ2-7 and V is TRBV24-1; the match to TRBD1 covers 8 bases. Germline loops: CDR1 KGHDR, CDR2 SFDVKD. The CDR3 runs 16 residues. With V trimmed by 3 bases and J by 3 bases, 9 bases remained unmatched. The CDR3 DNA sequence: TGTGCCACCAGTGATGCGGACAGGGCCACCATCTACGAGCAGTACTTC. This gives the protein CATSDADRATIYEQYF.

J is TRBJ2-3 and V is TRBV6-5; D may match TRBD1 or TRBD2 (5 bases each). Germline V CDR1 and CDR2: MNHEY, SVGAGI. The V gene lost 0 bases and the J gene lost 3 bases, with 16 bases spanning the gap. The CDR3 is made up of 17 amino acids. The CDR3: CASSYSRGQGLTDTQYF. The DNA of the CDR3 is TGTGCCAGCAGTTACTCGAGAGGGCAGGGCTTGACAGATACGCAGTATTTT.

This clonotype appeared once. Mismatch with germline at one junction end may stem from a read error. V and J are TRBV7-9 and TRBJ2-1, with D perhaps TRBD2 (5 bases). The CDR3 runs to 8 residues. Germline loops: CDR1 SEHNR, CDR2 FQNEAQ (reference sequence). The CDR3 region has the DNA TGTGCCAGCAGCCTAACTAGCTTC. Its translation: CASSLTSF. The full variable domain, with the rest looked up from reference TRBV7-9 and TRBJ2-1, is DTGVSQNPRHKITKRGQNVTFRCDPISEHNRLYWYRQTLGQGPEFLTYFQNEAQLEKSRLLSDRFSAERPKGSFSTLEIQRTEQGDSAMYLCASSLTSFGPGTRLTVL.

The V and J genes are TRBV24-1 and TRBJ2-1; maybe TRBD2 (5 bases). The CDR3 extends over 16 amino acids. The germline V gene encodes CDR1 KGHDR and CDR2 SFDVKD. V lost 5 bases and J lost 2, with 15 bases in between. CDR3 protein: CATSGQRTEPYNEQFF. The CDR3 nucleotides read TGTGCCACCAGTGGGCAGCGGACGGAACCCTACAATGAGCAGTTCTTC.